This T cell receptor beta chain was sequenced during a study of control samples from healthy donors and cancer patients. V lost 4 bases to trimming and J lost 3 bases; unmatched junction nucleotides: 7. Germline V lookup: CDR1 PRHDT, CDR2 FYEKMQ (reference sequence). This CDR3 is 16 amino acids long. The assay was immunoSEQ multiplex PCR, and TCRdb's table has in-frame clones only and misses some. The sample has under 150,000 clones; roughly nine tenths are singletons. This receptor was taken from a woman aged 45-59 years with colorectal cancer. The chain carries TRBV13 and TRBJ2-2; the match to TRBD1 covers 8 bases. Sequenced: PBMCs. The chain's CDR3 is CASSSGQGPHTGELFF. Written as DNA, the CDR3 is TGTGCCAGCAGCTCAGGACAGGGCCCCCACACCGGGGAGCTGTTTTTT.